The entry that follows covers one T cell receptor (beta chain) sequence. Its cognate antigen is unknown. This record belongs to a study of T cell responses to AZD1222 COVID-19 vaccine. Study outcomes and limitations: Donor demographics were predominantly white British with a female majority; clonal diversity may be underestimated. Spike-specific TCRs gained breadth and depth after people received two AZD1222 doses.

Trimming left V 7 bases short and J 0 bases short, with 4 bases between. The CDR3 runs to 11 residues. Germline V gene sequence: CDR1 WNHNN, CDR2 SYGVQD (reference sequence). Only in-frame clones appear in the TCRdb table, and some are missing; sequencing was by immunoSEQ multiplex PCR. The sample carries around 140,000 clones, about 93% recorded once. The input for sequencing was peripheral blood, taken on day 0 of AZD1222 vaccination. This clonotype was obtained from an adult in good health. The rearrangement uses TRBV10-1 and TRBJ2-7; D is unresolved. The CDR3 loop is CASTPSYEQYF. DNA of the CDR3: TGCGCCAGCACTCCCTCCTACGAGCAGTACTTC.